This T cell receptor (beta chain) was identified in a study of blood T cell repertoires in COVID-19. At the level of the study: Samples of COVID-19 (acute and convalescent) were obtained from the United States, Italy and Spain. PBMCs, B-cell-depleted T cells, or T cells were the source of the cDNA or gDNA that made up the material.

How the authors handled the data: Estimated nucleated cell counts came from reference gene primer amplification. Assay used: immunoSEQ multiplex PCR; TCRdb lists only in-frame clones, some missing. The DNA was the basis for D and trimming; V, J and clone size are from that table. The repertoire holds 85,000 to 100,000 clones, with 65% to 85% as singletons. The CDR3 has 13 residues. CDR1 and CDR2 (germline): GTSNPN, SVGIG (reference sequence). V shed 7 bases and J 7 bases; nucleotides not matched to a gene: 4. This clonotype was sampled from a woman aged 60-75 years with acute or convalescent COVID-19. Material for sequencing was peripheral blood. This chain joins TRBV30 and TRBJ1-4, with 12 bases fitting TRBD1. CDR3 coding DNA: TGTGCCTCTAGGGACAGGGGGCCTGAAAAACTGTTTTTT. It translates to CASRDRGPEKLFF.